These 13 T cell receptor beta chains came from one sample sequenced in a study of T cell responses to AZD1222 COVID-19 vaccine. The protocol was immunoSEQ multiplex PCR, while the TCRdb copy is restricted to in-frame clones and leaves out a portion. This table has about 84,000 clones, about 85% appearing once. The sequencing used peripheral blood, collected on day 0 of AZD1222 vaccination. The receptors derive from an adult in good health.

This clone appeared a single time. This rearrangement joins TRBV24-1 to TRBJ1-6; D is undetermined. V was trimmed by 0 bases and J by 10 bases, leaving 12 bases between them. CDR1 is KGHDR and CDR2 is SFDVKD in the germline V gene. The CDR3 extends over 15 amino acids. The DNA of the CDR3 is TGTGCCACCAGTGATTTGTCGGCAGCGAGGTCACCCCTCCACTTT. This translates into CATSDLSAARSPLHF.

This chain links TRBV11-3 with TRBJ1-1, with 7 bases aligning to TRBD1. The germline gives CDR1 SGHNT, CDR2 YENEEA. V shed 3 bases, J shed 5 bases, and the junction held 3 bases outside the gene matches. The CDR3 sequence is 13 residues long. The CDR3 nucleotides are TGTGCCAGCAGCTTTTCACAGGGGACTGAAGCTTTCTTT. Translation gives CASSFSQGTEAFF. Using reference TRBV11-3 and TRBJ1-1 for the parts outside the CDR3, the full variable domain is EAGVVQSPRYKIIEKKQPVAFWCNPISGHNTLYWYLQNLGQGPELLIRYENEEAVDDSQLPKDRFSAERLKGVDSTLKIQPAELGDSAVYLCASSFSQGTEAFFGQGTRLTVV.

This sequence joins TRBV7-8 and TRBJ2-1; 7 positions match TRBD1. CDR3 size: 16 residues. Germline V gene lookup returns CDR1 SGHVS and CDR2 FQNEAQ. V lost 4 bases to trimming and J lost 0 bases; unmatched junction nucleotides: 6. CDR3 sequence (DNA): TGTGCCAGCAGCTCACAGGGGCTGAGCTCCTACAATGAGCAGTTCTTC. This sequence encodes CASSSQGLSSYNEQFF.

The V and J genes are TRBV5-1 and TRBJ1-2; tentative D call: TRBD1 (5 bases). Trimming removed 0 bases from V and 1 base from J, with 10 bases in between. Germline loops: CDR1 SGHRS, CDR2 YFSETQ. The CDR3 loop spans 15 amino acids. The CDR3 spells CASSLAVGDNYGYTF. The CDR3 DNA follows: TGCGCCAGCAGCTTGGCGGTAGGGGATAACTATGGCTACACCTTC.

This chain uses TRBV5-4 with TRBJ1-1, with D perhaps matching TRBD1 (6 bases). The CDR3 loop spans 14 amino acids. V shed 4 bases and J shed 1 base, with 11 bases lying between them. Germline V lookup: CDR1 SGHNT, CDR2 YYREEE (reference sequence). CDR3 residues: CASSQMTGNTEAFF. CDR3 in DNA: TGTGCCAGCAGCCAGATGACAGGGAACACTGAAGCTTTCTTT.

The V gene is TRBV5-1, the J gene TRBJ2-5; 9 bases are a match to TRBD1. Germline-derived CDR1 and CDR2 are SGHRS and YFSETQ. J was trimmed by 5 bases and V by 7 bases; bases with no gene match: 6. The CDR3 contains 13 residues. This CDR3 is CASGRGQGETQYF. The DNA of the CDR3 is TGCGCCAGCGGAAGAGGACAGGGGGAGACCCAGTACTTC.

This rearrangement joins TRBV4-1 to TRBJ2-1; weak D call: TRBD2 (6 bases). CDR1 MGHRA and CDR2 YSYEKL come from the germline V gene. CDR3 length: 18 amino acids. The V and J ends lost 3 bases and 9 bases respectively, with 27 bases between them. The CDR3 coding sequence is TGCGCCAGCAGCCAGGCCTGGCGGGGCAGTCCTGGAGGGAGTGAGCAGTTCTTC. Translated, it gives CASSQAWRGSPGGSEQFF.

The sample holds a few counts of this clone. The junction shows a germline mismatch at one end, possibly a read error. The rearrangement uses TRBV18 and TRBJ1-4; 9 bases align to TRBD1. Germline values: CDR1 KGHSH, CDR2 LQKENI. The CDR3 has 15 amino acids. This chain's CDR3 is CASSPRTGDNEKLFF. The CDR3 DNA is TGTGCCAGCTCGCCACGGACAGGGGATAATGAAAAACTGTTTTTT.

This chain connects TRBV25-1 to TRBJ1-1; 7 bases are shared with TRBD1. Per germline, CDR1 MGHDK and CDR2 SYGVNS. The CDR3 is 15 residues long. With V trimmed by 3 bases and J by 3 bases, 7 bases remained unmatched. DNA for the CDR3: TGTGCCAGCAGTGATACAGGGGCCGGGGACACTGAAGCTTTCTTT. Its protein is CASSDTGAGDTEAFF. Combining the CDR3 with reference TRBV25-1 and TRBJ1-1 gives the whole variable domain EADIYQTPRYLVIGTGKKITLECSQTMGHDKMYWYQQDPGMELHLIHYSYGVNSTEKGDLSSESTVSRIRTEHFPLTLESARPSHTSQYLCASSDTGAGDTEAFFGQGTRLTVV.

The chain has TRBV5-1 and TRBJ2-1, with 11 bases matching TRBD2. Germline V CDR1 and CDR2: SGHRS, YFSETQ. J lost 9 bases, V lost 2 bases, and 4 bases had no gene match. The CDR3 loop spans 14 amino acids. The chain's CDR3 is CASSLRLAGGEQFF. The DNA of the CDR3 is TGCGCCAGCAGCTTAAGGCTAGCGGGAGGTGAGCAGTTCTTC. Looking up the rest from reference TRBV5-1 and TRBJ2-1 gives the full variable domain: KAGVTQTPRYLIKTRGQQVTLSCSPISGHRSVSWYQQTPGQGLQFLFEYFSETQRNKGNFPGRFSGRQFSNSRSEMNVSTLELGDSALYLCASSLRLAGGEQFFGPGTRLTVL.

The V call is TRBV29-1, the J call TRBJ2-5; 9 positions match TRBD1. Germline V gene sequence: CDR1 SQVTM, CDR2 ANQGSEA. The CDR3 is 12 amino acids. The V and J ends lost 6 bases and 5 bases, in that order; junction bases with no gene match: 4. The CDR3 DNA is TGCAGCGTCCTACAGGGGGCTGAGACCCAGTACTTC. It yields the protein CSVLQGAETQYF.

The rearrangement links TRBV10-2 to TRBJ1-1; 7 bases align to TRBD1. CDR3 length equals 12 residues. CDR1 is WSHSY and CDR2 is SAAADI in the germline V gene. V lost 7 bases to trimming and J lost 6 bases; unmatched junction nucleotides: 5. The chain's CDR3 is CASMGGTAEAFF. Written as DNA, the CDR3 is TGCGCCAGCATGGGCGGGACAGCTGAAGCTTTCTTT.

V and J are TRBV5-4 and TRBJ2-3, with TRBD2 identical over 9 bases. This CDR3 spans 15 amino acids. Germline CDR1 and CDR2: SGHNT and YYREEE (reference sequence). The V segment lost 4 bases and the J segment 4 bases; nucleotides outside the gene matches: 7. CDR3 sequence (DNA): TGTGCCAGCAGCCCCAGCGGGAGGCCCCCAGATACGCAGTATTTT. Amino acid sequence: CASSPSGRPPDTQYF.